By share, the clone carrying this TCR beta chain ranks as large. This sample was included in a study of immune characterization of retroperitoneal liposarcoma. The CDR3 extends over 11 amino acids. CDR1 and CDR2 (germline): MNHNS, SASEGT. TCRdb redid the calling of the PCR reads with MiXCR, one entry per CDR3 protein. The sample includes about 3,100 distinct CDR3 sequences, approximately 48% of them seen just once. This clonotype originated in a male donor with retroperitoneal liposarcoma. The rearrangement uses TRBV6-1 and TRBJ2-1; no definite D call. The DNA end lines up better with TRBJ2-5; the J call may be wrong. The specimen was tumor tissue. The DNA of the CDR3 is TGTGCCAGCAGTGAAGCAGAGACCCAGTACTTC. It is translated as CASSEAETQYF.